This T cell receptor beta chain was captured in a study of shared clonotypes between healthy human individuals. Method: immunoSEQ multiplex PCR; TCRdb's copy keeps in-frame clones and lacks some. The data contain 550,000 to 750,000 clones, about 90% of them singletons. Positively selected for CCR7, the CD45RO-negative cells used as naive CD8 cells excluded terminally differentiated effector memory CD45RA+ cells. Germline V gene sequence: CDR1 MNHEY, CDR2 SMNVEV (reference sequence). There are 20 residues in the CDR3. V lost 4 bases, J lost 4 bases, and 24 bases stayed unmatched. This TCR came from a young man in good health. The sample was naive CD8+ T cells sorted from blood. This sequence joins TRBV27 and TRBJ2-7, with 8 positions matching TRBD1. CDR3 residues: CASSSPPPKYTGGIGYEQYF. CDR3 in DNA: TGTGCCAGCAGTTCTCCCCCCCCCAAATACACAGGGGGTATAGGGTACGAGCAGTACTTC.